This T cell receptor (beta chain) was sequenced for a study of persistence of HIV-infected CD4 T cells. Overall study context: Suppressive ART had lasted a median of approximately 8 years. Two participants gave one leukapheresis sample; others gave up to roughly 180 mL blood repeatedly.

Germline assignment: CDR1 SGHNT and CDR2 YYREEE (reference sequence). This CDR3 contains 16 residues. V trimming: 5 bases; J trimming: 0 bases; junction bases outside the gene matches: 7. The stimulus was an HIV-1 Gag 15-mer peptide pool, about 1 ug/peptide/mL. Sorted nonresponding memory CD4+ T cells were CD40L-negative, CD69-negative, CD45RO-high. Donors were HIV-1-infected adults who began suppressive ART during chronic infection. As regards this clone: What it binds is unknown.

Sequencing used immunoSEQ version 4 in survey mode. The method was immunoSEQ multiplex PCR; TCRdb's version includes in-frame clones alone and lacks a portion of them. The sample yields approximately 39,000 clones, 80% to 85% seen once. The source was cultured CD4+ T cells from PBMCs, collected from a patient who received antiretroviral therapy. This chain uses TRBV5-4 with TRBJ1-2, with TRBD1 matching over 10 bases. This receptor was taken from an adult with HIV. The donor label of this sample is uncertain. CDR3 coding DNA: TGTGCCAGCAGTCCATCCGGACAGGGGGCTAACTATGGCTACACCTTC. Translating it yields CASSPSGQGANYGYTF.